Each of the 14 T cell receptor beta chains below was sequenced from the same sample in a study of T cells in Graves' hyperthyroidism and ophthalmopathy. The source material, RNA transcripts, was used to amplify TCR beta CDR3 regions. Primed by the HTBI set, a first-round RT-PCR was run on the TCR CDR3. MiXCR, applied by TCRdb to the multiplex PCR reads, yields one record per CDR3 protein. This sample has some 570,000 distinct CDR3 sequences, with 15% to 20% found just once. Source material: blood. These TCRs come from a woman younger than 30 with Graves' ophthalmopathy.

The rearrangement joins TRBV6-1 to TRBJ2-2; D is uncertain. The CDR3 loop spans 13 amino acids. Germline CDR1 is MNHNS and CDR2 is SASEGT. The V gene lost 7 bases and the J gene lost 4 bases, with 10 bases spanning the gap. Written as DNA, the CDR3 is TGTGCCAGCAATGACGCGGCCACCGGGGAGCTGTTTTTT. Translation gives CASNDAATGELFF.

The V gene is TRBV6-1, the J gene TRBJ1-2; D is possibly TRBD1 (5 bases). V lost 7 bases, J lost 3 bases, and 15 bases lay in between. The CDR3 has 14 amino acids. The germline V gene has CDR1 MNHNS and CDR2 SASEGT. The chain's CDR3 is CASTPSAGYYGYTF. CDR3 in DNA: TGTGCCAGCACTCCATCGGCAGGGTACTATGGCTACACCTTC.

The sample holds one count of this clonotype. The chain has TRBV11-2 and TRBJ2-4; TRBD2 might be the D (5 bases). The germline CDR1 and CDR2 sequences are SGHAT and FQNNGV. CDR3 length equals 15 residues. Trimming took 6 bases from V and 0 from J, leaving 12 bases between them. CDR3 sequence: CASRQFREAKNIQYF. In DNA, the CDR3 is TGTGCCAGCAGACAATTCCGGGAAGCCAAAAACATTCAGTACTTC.

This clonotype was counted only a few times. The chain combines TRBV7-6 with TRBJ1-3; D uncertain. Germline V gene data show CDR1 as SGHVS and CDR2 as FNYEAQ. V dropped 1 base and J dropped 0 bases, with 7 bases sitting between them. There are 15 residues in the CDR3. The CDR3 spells CASSLDSLSGNTIYF. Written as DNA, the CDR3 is TGTGCCAGCAGCTTAGATTCCCTCTCTGGAAACACCATATATTTT. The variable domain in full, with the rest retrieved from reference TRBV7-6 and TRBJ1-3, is GAGVSQSPRYKVTKRGQDVALRCDPISGHVSLYWYRQALGQGPEFLTYFNYEAQQDKSGLPNDRFSAERPEGSISTLTIQRTEQRDSAMYRCASSLDSLSGNTIYFGEGSWLTVV.

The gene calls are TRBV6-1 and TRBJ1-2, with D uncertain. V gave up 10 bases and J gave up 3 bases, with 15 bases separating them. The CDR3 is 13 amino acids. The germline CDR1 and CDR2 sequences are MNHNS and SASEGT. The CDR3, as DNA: TGTGCCACAGCGTTAGGTTTCGACTATGGCTACACCTTC. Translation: CATALGFDYGYTF.

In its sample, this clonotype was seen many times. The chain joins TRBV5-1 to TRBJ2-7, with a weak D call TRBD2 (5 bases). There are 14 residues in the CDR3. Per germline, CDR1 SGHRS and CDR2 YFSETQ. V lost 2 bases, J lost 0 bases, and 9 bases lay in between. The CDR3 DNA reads TGCGCCAGCAGCTTTGTGGGGAGCTCCTACGAGCAGTACTTC. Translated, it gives CASSFVGSSYEQYF.

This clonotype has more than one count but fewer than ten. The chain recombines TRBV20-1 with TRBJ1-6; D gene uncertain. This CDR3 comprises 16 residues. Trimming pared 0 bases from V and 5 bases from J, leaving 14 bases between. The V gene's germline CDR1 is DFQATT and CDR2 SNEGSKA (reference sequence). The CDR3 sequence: CSARDLNGQDNSPLHF. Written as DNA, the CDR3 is TGCAGTGCTAGAGATCTGAATGGCCAGGATAATTCACCCCTCCACTTT.

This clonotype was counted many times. As DNA, the CDR3 is TGTGCCAGCAGCCAAGTACAGATGAACACTGAAGCTTTCTTT. It codes for CASSQVQMNTEAFF. The chain has TRBV3-1 and TRBJ1-1; D is uncertain. Germline V gives CDR1 LGHDT, CDR2 YNNKEL (reference sequence). V shed 1 base and J shed 0 bases, with 6 bases lying between them. The CDR3 totals 14 residues.

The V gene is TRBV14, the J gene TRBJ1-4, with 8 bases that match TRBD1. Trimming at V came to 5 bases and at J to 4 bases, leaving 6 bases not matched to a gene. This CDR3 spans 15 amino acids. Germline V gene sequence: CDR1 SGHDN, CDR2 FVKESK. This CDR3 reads CASSSTGDFNEKLFF. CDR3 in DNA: TGTGCCAGCAGCTCGACAGGGGACTTTAATGAAAAACTGTTTTTT.

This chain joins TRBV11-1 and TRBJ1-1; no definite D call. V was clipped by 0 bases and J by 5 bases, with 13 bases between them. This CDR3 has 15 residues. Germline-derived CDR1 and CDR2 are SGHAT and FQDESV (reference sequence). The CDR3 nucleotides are TGTGCCAGCAGCTTAGCTTTAGAGGGAGAGACTGAAGCTTTCTTT. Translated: CASSLALEGETEAFF.

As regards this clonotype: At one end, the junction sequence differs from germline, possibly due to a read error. This CDR3 reads CASSLEAGTTYGQYF. Written as DNA, the CDR3 is TGTGCCAGCAGCTTAGAAGCCGGGACTACCTACGGGCAGTACTTC. The chain employs TRBV7-6 and TRBJ2-7, with 7 bases identical to TRBD2. Germline V gene lookup returns CDR1 SGHVS and CDR2 FNYEAQ. This CDR3 region has 15 residues.

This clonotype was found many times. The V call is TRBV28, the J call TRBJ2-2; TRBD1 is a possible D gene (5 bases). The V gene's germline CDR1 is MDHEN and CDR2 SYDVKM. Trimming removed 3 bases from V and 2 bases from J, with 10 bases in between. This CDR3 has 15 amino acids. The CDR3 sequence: CASSFSQGNTGELFF. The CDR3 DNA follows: TGTGCCAGCAGTTTCAGCCAGGGCAACACCGGGGAGCTGTTTTTT.

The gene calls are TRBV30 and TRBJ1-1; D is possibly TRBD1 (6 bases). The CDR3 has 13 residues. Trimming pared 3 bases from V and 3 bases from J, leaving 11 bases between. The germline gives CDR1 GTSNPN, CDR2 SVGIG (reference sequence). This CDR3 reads CAWRLGAHTEAFF. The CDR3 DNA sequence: TGTGCCTGGAGGTTGGGGGCGCACACTGAAGCTTTCTTT.

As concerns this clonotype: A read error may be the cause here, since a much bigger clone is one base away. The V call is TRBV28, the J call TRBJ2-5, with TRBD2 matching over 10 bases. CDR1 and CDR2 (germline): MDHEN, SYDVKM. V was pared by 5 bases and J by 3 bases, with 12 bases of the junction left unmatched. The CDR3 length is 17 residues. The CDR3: CASSKRISGGQKETQYF. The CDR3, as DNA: TGTGCCAGCAGTAAGCGGATTAGCGGGGGGCAAAAAGAGACCCAGTACTTC.